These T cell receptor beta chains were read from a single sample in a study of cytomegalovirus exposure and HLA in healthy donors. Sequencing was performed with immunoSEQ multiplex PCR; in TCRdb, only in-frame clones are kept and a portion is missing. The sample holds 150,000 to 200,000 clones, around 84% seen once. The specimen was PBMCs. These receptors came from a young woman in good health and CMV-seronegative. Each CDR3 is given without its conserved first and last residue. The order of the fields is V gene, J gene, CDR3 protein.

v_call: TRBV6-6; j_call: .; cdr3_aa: ASSYGSPSEYEQY
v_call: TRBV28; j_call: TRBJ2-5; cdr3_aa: ASSTFLAAEETQY
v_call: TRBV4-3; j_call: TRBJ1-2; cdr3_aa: ASSLGSFGYT
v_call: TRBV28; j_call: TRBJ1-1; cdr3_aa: ASSFRLNTEAF
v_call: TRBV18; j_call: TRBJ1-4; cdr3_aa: ASSLGQVNEKLF
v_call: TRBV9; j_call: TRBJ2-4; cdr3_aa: ASSAGGSGSTKNIQY
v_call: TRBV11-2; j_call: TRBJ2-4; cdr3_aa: ASSWGGGAGDIQY
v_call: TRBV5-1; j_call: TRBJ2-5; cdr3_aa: ASSFPWTVPETQY
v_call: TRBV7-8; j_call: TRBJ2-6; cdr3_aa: ASSYRVSGANVLT
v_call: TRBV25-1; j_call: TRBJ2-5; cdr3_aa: ASSEWVGGQETQY
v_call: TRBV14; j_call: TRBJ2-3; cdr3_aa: ASSLEREQVDTQY
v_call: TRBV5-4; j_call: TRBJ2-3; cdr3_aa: ASSLETSGESDTQY
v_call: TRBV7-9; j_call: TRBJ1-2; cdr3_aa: ASSLVASYGYT
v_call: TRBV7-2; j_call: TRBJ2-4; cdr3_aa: ASSLEGGGTKNIQY
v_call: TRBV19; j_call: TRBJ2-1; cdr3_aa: ASSATSLNEQF
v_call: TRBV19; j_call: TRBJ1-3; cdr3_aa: ASSGGAGAFGNTIY
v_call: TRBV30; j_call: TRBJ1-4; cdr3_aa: AWEVGQGNEKLF
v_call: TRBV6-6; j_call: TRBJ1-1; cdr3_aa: ASNQVRVRINEAF
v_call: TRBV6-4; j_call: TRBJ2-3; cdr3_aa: ASSPEGLNTDTQY
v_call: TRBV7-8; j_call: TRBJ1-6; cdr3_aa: ASSPRTGGLGSPLH
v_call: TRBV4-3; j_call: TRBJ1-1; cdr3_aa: ASSQEIGRRGTTEAF
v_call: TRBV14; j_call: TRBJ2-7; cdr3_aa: ASSQGLAWYEQY
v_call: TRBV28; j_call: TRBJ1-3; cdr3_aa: GSRSVSGNTIY
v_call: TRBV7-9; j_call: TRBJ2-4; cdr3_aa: ASSQTSGRSY
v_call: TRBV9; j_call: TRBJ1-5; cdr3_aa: ASSVAVYSNQPQH
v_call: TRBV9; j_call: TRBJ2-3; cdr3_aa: ASSPSGRADTQY
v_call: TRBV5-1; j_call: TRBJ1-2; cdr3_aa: ASSFGPERGYT
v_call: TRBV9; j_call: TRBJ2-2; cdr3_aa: ASSVVRDTGELF
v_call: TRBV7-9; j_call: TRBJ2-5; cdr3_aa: ASSLAARGLLQETQY
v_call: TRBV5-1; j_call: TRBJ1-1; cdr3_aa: ASSLSQGANTEAF
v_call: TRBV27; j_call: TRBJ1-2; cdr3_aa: ASSLAGTGGGYT
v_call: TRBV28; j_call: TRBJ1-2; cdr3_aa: ASSLGQGTNGYT
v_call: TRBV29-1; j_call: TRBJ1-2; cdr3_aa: SVAGQNYGYT
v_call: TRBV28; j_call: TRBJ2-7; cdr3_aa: ASSPTDRGAYEQY
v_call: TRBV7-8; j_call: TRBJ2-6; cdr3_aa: ASSSPQGSGANVLT
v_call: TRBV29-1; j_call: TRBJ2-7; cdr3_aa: SVGGAGGYEQY
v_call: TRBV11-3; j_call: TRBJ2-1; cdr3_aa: ASSSRGTSYNEQF
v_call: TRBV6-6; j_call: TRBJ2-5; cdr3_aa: ASSAKLAGVLETQY
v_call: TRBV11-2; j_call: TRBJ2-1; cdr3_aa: ASSSRTSAYNEQF
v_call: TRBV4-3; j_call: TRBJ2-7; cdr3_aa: ASSQDRDSYEQY
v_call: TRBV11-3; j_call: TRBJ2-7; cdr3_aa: ASSQGKESYEQY
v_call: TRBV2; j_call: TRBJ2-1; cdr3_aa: ASSEAGREGDEQF
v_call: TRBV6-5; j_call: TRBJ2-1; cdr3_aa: ASSYRQGFNEQF
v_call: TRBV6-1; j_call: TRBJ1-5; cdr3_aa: ASSEHRDNQPQH
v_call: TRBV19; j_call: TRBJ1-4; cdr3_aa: ASSQGHTEKLF
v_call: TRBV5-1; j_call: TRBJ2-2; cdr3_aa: ASSYIGTGGPGTGELF
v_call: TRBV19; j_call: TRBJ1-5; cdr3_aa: ASSDWTGRFQPQH
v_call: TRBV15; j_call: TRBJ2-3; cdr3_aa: ATSRGETGYGTDTQY
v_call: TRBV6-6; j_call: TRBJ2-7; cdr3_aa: ASSTGYRDEQY
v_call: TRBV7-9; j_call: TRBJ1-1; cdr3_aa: SSSLGQQRDLDTEAF
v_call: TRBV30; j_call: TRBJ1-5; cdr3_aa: AWGSGIHQPQH
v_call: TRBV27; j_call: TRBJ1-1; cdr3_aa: ASSLYPTRGSTEAF
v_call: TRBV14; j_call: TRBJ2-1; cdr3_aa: ASNIAGNNEQF
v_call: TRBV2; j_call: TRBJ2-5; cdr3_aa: ASSESLAGLQETQY
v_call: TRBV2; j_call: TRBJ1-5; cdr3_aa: ASSLGRQPQH
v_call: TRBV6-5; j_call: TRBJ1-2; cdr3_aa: ASSYSDRVGGYT